These 22 T cell receptor beta chains originate from one sample sequenced in a study of CD8 T cells in ankylosing spondylitis. TCRdb called the 5' RACE reads again in MiXCR, with one record for every CDR3 protein. The sample consists of more than 300,000 distinct CDR3 sequences, under 14% of them appearing once. The sequencing sample was made of blood, either unsorted or a sorted T cell fraction (not recorded which). These receptors all come from a female donor with ankylosing spondylitis or in good health (not recorded which).

This clonotype was seen at least ten times. The chain links TRBV18 to TRBJ2-7; tentative D call: TRBD2 (6 bases). V lost 1 base and J lost 3, with 13 bases in between. Germline assignment: CDR1 KGHSH and CDR2 LQKENI. The CDR3 contains 15 residues. The CDR3 DNA reads as TGTGCCAGCTCACCACGGACTACCTCCAACTACGAGCAGTACTTC. Its protein is CASSPRTTSNYEQYF.

This clonotype showed up just a few times. This sequence joins TRBV7-2 and TRBJ2-1; D not certain. Germline CDR1 and CDR2: SGHTA and FQGNSA. V shed 5 bases and J shed 8 bases, with 7 bases lying between them. CDR3 length: 11 residues. The DNA of the CDR3 is TGTGCCAGCAGCCAGGCCTATGAGCAGTTCTTC. This codes for CASSQAYEQFF.

In this sample, this clonotype turned up many times. This sequence joins TRBV5-1 and TRBJ2-7; tentative D call: TRBD2 (6 bases). CDR1 is SGHRS and CDR2 is YFSETQ in the germline V gene. The CDR3 runs to 14 residues. Trimming removed 5 bases from V and 0 bases from J, with 12 bases in between. The chain's CDR3 is CASSGGIPSYEQYF. DNA for the CDR3: TGCGCCAGCAGTGGGGGGATACCCTCCTACGAGCAGTACTTC. The full variable domain, in which reference TRBV5-1 and TRBJ2-7 provide the parts outside the CDR3, is KAGVTQTPRYLIKTRGQQVTLSCSPISGHRSVSWYQQTPGQGLQFLFEYFSETQRNKGNFPGRFSGRQFSNSRSEMNVSTLELGDSALYLCASSGGIPSYEQYFGPGTRLTVT.

V and J are TRBV4-2 and TRBJ2-1; the match to TRBD2 covers 10 bases. This CDR3 is built from 14 residues. Germline V gene data show CDR1 as LGHNA and CDR2 as YNFKEQ. With 4 bases clipped from V and 5 bases from J, the junction kept 2 bases outside the gene matches. CDR3 coding DNA: TGTGCCAGCAGCCTTAGCGGGGGGCACAATGAGCAGTTCTTC. Translation gives CASSLSGGHNEQFF.

This clonotype was found many times. The chain uses TRBV5-1 and TRBJ2-3; D ambiguous. The CDR3 contains 12 residues. Germline-derived CDR1 and CDR2 are SGHRS and YFSETQ. Trimming removed 2 bases from V and 4 bases from J, with 5 bases in between. CDR3 amino acids: CASSFPADTQYF. The CDR3 nucleotides are TGCGCCAGCAGCTTTCCGGCAGATACGCAGTATTTT.

V is TRBV29-1 and J is TRBJ2-1, with TRBD1 matching 9 bases. The V gene end was trimmed by 6 bases and the J gene end by 8 bases; junction bases not matched to a gene: 8. This CDR3 is built from 13 residues. Germline V gene data show CDR1 as SQVTM and CDR2 as ANQGSEA. CDR3 coding DNA: TGCAGCGTAAGGGGACAGGGAGGAGATGAGCAGTTCTTC. Its protein is CSVRGQGGDEQFF.

This clonotype was picked up many times. This chain links TRBV20-1 with TRBJ2-3, with D tentatively TRBD1 (6 bases). The CDR3 loop spans 14 amino acids. Germline V CDR1 and CDR2: DFQATT, SNEGSKA (reference sequence). V was shortened by 2 bases and J by 3 bases, with 12 bases between the two germline ends. The CDR3 spells CSARLGARTDTQYF. Written as DNA, the CDR3 is TGCAGTGCTAGATTGGGGGCAAGAACAGATACGCAGTATTTT.

This clonotype showed up many times. The chain recombines TRBV20-1 with TRBJ2-5; D remains unclear. The CDR3 has 15 amino acids. Trimming took 5 bases from V and 5 from J, leaving 21 bases between them. The germline V gene has CDR1 DFQATT and CDR2 SNEGSKA (reference sequence). The CDR3 nucleotides are TGCAGTGCTGTCACCCCGGGTTACCCCACGGAGACCCAGTACTTC. This codes for CSAVTPGYPTETQYF.

The V gene is TRBV27, the J gene TRBJ2-2; 10 bases are shared with TRBD2. This CDR3 is built from 15 residues. The germline V gene encodes CDR1 MNHEY and CDR2 SMNVEV (reference sequence). Trimming at V came to 4 bases and at J to 7 bases, leaving 6 bases not matched to a gene. CDR3 coding DNA: TGTGCCAGCAGTTCTAGCGGGGGCCCCTACGGGGAGCTGTTTTTT. This encodes CASSSSGGPYGELFF.

In its sample, this clonotype was seen many times. J is TRBJ2-3 and V is TRBV10-3; a possible D gene is TRBD2 (6 bases). V was clipped by 2 bases and J by 3 bases, with 18 bases between them. There are 17 residues in the CDR3. Germline CDR1 ENHRY, CDR2 SYGVKD. The CDR3 protein is CAISEVGRGRGTDTQYF. DNA for the CDR3: TGTGCCATCAGTGAGGTCGGGCGGGGACGCGGTACAGATACGCAGTATTTT.

This clonotype was seen more than once but under ten times. The rearrangement joins TRBV5-1 to TRBJ1-4; 9 nucleotides line up with TRBD1. Looked up from germline, CDR1 is SGHRS and CDR2 is YFSETQ. After removal of 2 bases from V and 8 bases from J, the junction contained 10 bases not matched to a gene. The CDR3 consists of 16 residues. The CDR3 DNA is TGCGCCAGCAGCTTAGAAAAGACAGGGGGATTGGAAAAACTGTTTTTT. Protein sequence: CASSLEKTGGLEKLFF. The full variable domain, rest sourced from reference TRBV5-1 and TRBJ1-4, is KAGVTQTPRYLIKTRGQQVTLSCSPISGHRSVSWYQQTPGQGLQFLFEYFSETQRNKGNFPGRFSGRQFSNSRSEMNVSTLELGDSALYLCASSLEKTGGLEKLFFGSGTQLSVL.

This clonotype was seen only a few times. The chain employs TRBV4-2 and TRBJ1-1; TRBD1 is a possible D gene (6 bases). Germline CDR1 LGHNA, CDR2 YNFKEQ. V was pared by 4 bases and J by 1 base, with 10 bases between. The CDR3 extends over 14 amino acids. In DNA form, the CDR3 reads TGTGCCAGCAGCCCGGACAGACAGAACACTGAAGCTTTCTTT. Encoded protein: CASSPDRQNTEAFF.

This clonotype appeared many times. The CDR3 DNA follows: TGCAGTGCTAGAGATCATAGGGGAACCGGGGAGCTGTTTTTT. This sequence encodes CSARDHRGTGELFF. The chain has TRBV20-1 and TRBJ2-2; D is possibly TRBD1 (5 bases). Between the trimmed V and J ends, which lost 0 bases and 5 bases, there was a span of 10 bases. Germline values: CDR1 DFQATT, CDR2 SNEGSKA (reference sequence). The CDR3 consists of 14 residues.

This clonotype was seen at least ten times. This chain connects TRBV5-1 to TRBJ2-2; tentatively, D is TRBD1 or TRBD2 (5 bases each). With 4 bases removed from V and 1 base from J, the gap between germline ends came to 14 bases. This CDR3 is built from 16 residues. Germline V gene lookup returns CDR1 SGHRS and CDR2 YFSETQ. The CDR3 loop reads CASSTGRWMNTGELFF. CDR3 coding DNA: TGCGCCAGCAGCACGGGACGCTGGATGAACACCGGGGAGCTGTTTTTT.

The V call is TRBV9, the J call TRBJ2-3, with D unresolved. The germline CDR1 and CDR2 sequences are SGDLS and YYNGEE. V shed 4 bases and J shed 6 bases, with 12 bases lying between them. The CDR3 has 13 amino acids. The DNA for the CDR3 is TGTGCCAGCAGCTCGCCTCCTGAGGATACGCAGTATTTT. This gives the protein CASSSPPEDTQYF.

This chain links TRBV3-1 with TRBJ2-2; TRBD2 matches 11 bases. The germline CDR1 and CDR2 sequences are LGHDT and YNNKEL (reference sequence). The CDR3 has 20 amino acids. The V segment lost 4 bases and the J segment 3 bases; nucleotides outside the gene matches: 16. In nucleotides, the CDR3 is TGTGCCAGCAGCCTCCAGGGGACTAGCGGTGCCCCTATATACACCGGGGAGCTGTTTTTT. Residues: CASSLQGTSGAPIYTGELFF.

Concerning this clonotype: A much bigger clone sits one base away, suggesting this may be a read error. CDR3 region: CASSAEGYEQYF. As DNA, the CDR3 is TGTGCCAGCAGCGCCGAGGGCTACGAGCAGTACTTC. The V gene is TRBV12-3 or TRBV12-4, the J gene TRBJ2-7; possibly TRBD2 for D (5 bases). The V end was cut by 6 bases, the J end by 3 bases, with 9 bases between. CDR3 length: 12 residues.

This rearrangement joins TRBV30 to TRBJ2-6; no definite D call. CDR1 is GTSNPN and CDR2 is SVGIG in the germline V gene (reference sequence). The V and J ends lost 0 bases and 4 bases respectively, with 10 bases between them. This CDR3 contains 15 residues. In DNA, the CDR3 is TGTGCCTGGAGTGTACGTGTGTCCGGGGCCAACGTCCTGACTTTC. Residues: CAWSVRVSGANVLTF.

This clonotype was recorded at least ten times. V usage is TRBV5-1 and J usage is TRBJ1-1; D ambiguous. There are 13 residues in the CDR3. Trimming shortened V by 4 bases and J by 5 bases, and 12 bases separated the two germline ends. Germline CDR1 and CDR2: SGHRS and YFSETQ. The CDR3 reads CASSTQGRTEAFF. In DNA, the CDR3 is TGCGCCAGCAGCACTCAAGGGCGTACTGAAGCTTTCTTT.

This clonotype was seen ten or more times. This chain links TRBV20-1 with TRBJ2-3; D remains unclear. Germline CDR1 reads DFQATT; CDR2 reads SNEGSKA (reference sequence). CDR3 length: 13 amino acids. The V gene lost 6 bases and the J gene lost 0 bases, with 10 bases spanning the gap. DNA of the CDR3: TGCAGTGCCCAGGCTACTAGCACAGATACGCAGTATTTT. It specifies CSAQATSTDTQYF.

V gene TRBV12-3 or TRBV12-4 combines with J gene TRBJ2-2; 7 bases align to TRBD1. After removal of 6 bases from V and 6 bases from J, the junction contained 7 bases not matched to a gene. This CDR3 region has 14 residues. The DNA for the CDR3 is TGTGCCAGCAGAACAGGGGTAGTCCCCGGGGAGCTGTTTTTT. This sequence encodes CASRTGVVPGELFF.

This clonotype has at least ten counts. This sequence joins TRBV12-3 or TRBV12-4 and TRBJ1-2; no clear D. With 3 bases removed from V and 3 bases from J, the gap between germline ends came to 8 bases. The CDR3 loop spans 13 amino acids. CDR3 residues: CASSFGRDYGYTF. The CDR3 DNA sequence: TGTGCCAGCAGTTTCGGCAGAGACTATGGCTACACCTTC.